This note documents a single T cell receptor beta chain sequence. Authors' analysis steps: Amplifying reference gene primers gave estimates of nucleated cell counts. Assay: immunoSEQ multiplex PCR; the TCRdb copy retains only in-frame clones and omits some. V, J and clone size reflect that table, while D and trimming were determined from the DNA. Of some 240,000 clones listed, 85% were seen once; the top ten hold approximately 2.4%. Enrollment of patients from Seattle took place during active infection, with longitudinal follow-up. These data originate in a study of blood T cell repertoires in COVID-19. Overall study: Samples taken during acute and convalescent COVID-19 were collected in the United States, Italy and Spain. Sources were T cells, B-cell-depleted T cells, or PBMCs; the material itself was cDNA or gDNA.

The CDR3 loop spans 16 amino acids. Germline assignment: CDR1 MGHRA and CDR2 YSYEKL. V trimming: 4 bases; J trimming: 5 bases; junction bases outside the gene matches: 13. The chain employs TRBV4-1 and TRBJ1-2, with TRBD1 matching 7 bases. The TCR comes from a woman aged 70-85 years with COVID-19, enrolled during active disease. Sequencing was carried out using peripheral blood. This CDR3 is CASSLQNMGTAYGYTF. DNA of the CDR3: TGCGCCAGCAGCCTCCAAAACATGGGGACAGCATATGGCTACACCTTC.